This T cell receptor beta chain derives from a study of blood T cell repertoires in COVID-19. Study-wide background: Acute and convalescent COVID-19 specimens originated in the United States, Italy and Spain. PBMCs, B-cell-depleted T cells, or T cells provided the cDNA or gDNA that made up the material.

The CDR3 has 15 amino acids. Germline V gene sequence: CDR1 LGHDT, CDR2 YNNKEL (reference sequence). With 4 bases clipped from V and 1 base from J, the junction kept 4 bases outside the gene matches. Study processing details: Amplification from reference gene primers served as the basis for estimated nucleated cell counts. Generated by immunoSEQ multiplex PCR, the TCRdb table keeps only in-frame clones and is missing some. V and J calls and clone size follow that table, whereas D and trimming were derived from the DNA. The sample includes roughly 120,000 clones, around nine tenths of them seen just once.

What was sequenced was peripheral blood. V usage is TRBV3-1 (or the pseudogene TRBV3-2) and J usage is TRBJ1-2; 9 bases fit TRBD1. The clonotype comes from a woman in her 70s who had recovered from COVID-19. CDR3 region: CASSRGTGSNYGYTF. CDR3 DNA sequence: TGTGCCAGCAGCCGCGGGACAGGGAGTAACTATGGCTACACCTTC.